This T cell receptor beta chain emerged from a study of blood T cells in healthy people across ages. The wider study: For every two T cells, template switching captured about one barcoded beta molecule. Notes on the study in general: The study regarded diversity estimates from one million T cells as underestimates. Compared with aged donors, long-lived donors showed fewer expanded clones, suggesting selection.

A second PCR of 7 to 11 cycles used a sample-barcoded 5' primer and a J-beta primer mix. A tag from a template-switch adaptor with 12 random nucleotides marked each cDNA molecule. TCRdb re-called the 5' RACE reads with MiXCR, one entry per CDR3 protein. Counted here are around 1.7 million distinct CDR3 sequences, roughly 27% occurring once; the ten biggest clones make up 6.5% to 8.5%. This clonotype was recorded at least ten times. Its antigen is not known. CDR1 DFQATT and CDR2 SNEGSKA come from the germline V gene (reference sequence). The CDR3 extends over 13 amino acids. V gave up 5 bases and J gave up 5 bases; unmatched junction bases: 9.

This clonotype originated in a woman in her 30s in good health. Sequenced input: blood. J is TRBJ2-7 and V is TRBV20-1; 7 nucleotides agree with TRBD1. The CDR3 DNA reads as TGCAGTGCTTGGACAGGCGGATTTAACGAGCAGTACTTC. It codes for CSAWTGGFNEQYF.